Each of the 5 T cell receptor beta chains below was sequenced from the same sample in a study of cytomegalovirus exposure and HLA in healthy donors. Repertoires were generated with immunoSEQ multiplex PCR, while TCRdb's copy carries only in-frame clones and drops some. The sample consists of 59,000 or so clones, about 91% of them appearing once. Sequences were obtained from PBMCs. All receptors come from a young woman in good health and CMV-seronegative.

The V gene is TRBV11-2, the J gene TRBJ2-1; 12 bases are shared with TRBD2. Germline trimming cut 0 bases from V and 6 bases from J; bases unmatched to any gene: 3. The CDR3 totals 16 residues. Germline V gene sequence: CDR1 SGHAT, CDR2 FQNNGV. CDR3 in DNA: TGTGCCAGCAGCTTAGAAACTAGCGGGGGGCCCAATGAGCAGTTCTTC. It translates to CASSLETSGGPNEQFF. The whole variable domain, filled in from reference TRBV11-2 and TRBJ2-1, reads EAGVAQSPRYKIIEKRQSVAFWCNPISGHATLYWYQQILGQGPKLLIQFQNNGVVDDSQLPKDRFSAERLKGVDSTLKIQPAKLEDSAVYLCASSLETSGGPNEQFFGPGTRLTVL.

The chain recombines TRBV27 with TRBJ1-2; 7 positions match TRBD1. Trimming cost V 4 bases and J 5 bases; bases outside gene matches: 7. Looked up from germline, CDR1 is MNHEY and CDR2 is SMNVEV (reference sequence). This CDR3 comprises 14 residues. DNA for the CDR3: TGTGCCAGCAGTTACGGGACAGTGGGTTATGGCTACACCTTC. Amino acid sequence: CASSYGTVGYGYTF.

V is TRBV5-6 and J is TRBJ1-5; D is uncertain. V shed 3 bases and J shed 6 bases, with 16 bases lying between them. This CDR3 has 15 residues. Germline lookup yields CDR1 SGHDT and CDR2 YYEEEE. The CDR3: CASSWGGSTPQPQHF. The CDR3 DNA reads as TGTGCCAGCAGCTGGGGAGGGTCCACCCCTCAGCCCCAGCATTTT.

The rearrangement uses TRBV29-1 and TRBJ1-4, with a tentative D call TRBD1 (5 bases). The germline V gene has CDR1 SQVTM and CDR2 ANQGSEA. V was shortened by 4 bases and J by 8 bases, with 11 bases between the two germline ends. CDR3 length: 12 amino acids. For the CDR3, the DNA is TGCAGCGTTGCGGGGGTGGGGGAAAAACTGTTTTTT. As protein: CSVAGVGEKLFF.

The table lists this clone with a count of one. This sequence joins TRBV5-1 and TRBJ1-2, with 9 bases identical to TRBD1. This CDR3 contains 14 residues. J was trimmed by 2 bases and V by 3 bases; bases with no gene match: 2. Germline lookup yields CDR1 SGHRS and CDR2 YFSETQ. CDR3 nucleotides: TGCGCCAGCAGCTGGGGGACAGGGAACTATGGCTACACCTTC. Amino acid sequence: CASSWGTGNYGYTF.